This T cell receptor (beta chain) was documented in a study of blood T cell repertoires in COVID-19. Whole-study context: The United States, Italy and Spain were the sources of the acute and convalescent COVID-19 samples.

Germline V gene data show CDR1 as MNHEY and CDR2 as SVGAGI. V trimming: 6 bases; J trimming: 4 bases; junction bases outside the gene matches: 8. The CDR3 is 14 amino acids. The data were produced by immunoSEQ multiplex PCR, yet TCRdb's version contains in-frame clones alone and is incomplete. The data hold around 250,000 clones, with around 85% observed a single time. The specimen was PBMCs or T cells enriched from blood (not recorded which). This clonotype was sampled from a woman between 45 and 60 years old who had recovered from COVID-19. The chain couples TRBV6-5 to TRBJ1-1; 7 bases align to TRBD1. The CDR3 sequence: CASRTGAPSTEAFF. The CDR3 DNA reads TGTGCCAGCAGAACAGGGGCCCCCAGCACTGAAGCTTTCTTT.